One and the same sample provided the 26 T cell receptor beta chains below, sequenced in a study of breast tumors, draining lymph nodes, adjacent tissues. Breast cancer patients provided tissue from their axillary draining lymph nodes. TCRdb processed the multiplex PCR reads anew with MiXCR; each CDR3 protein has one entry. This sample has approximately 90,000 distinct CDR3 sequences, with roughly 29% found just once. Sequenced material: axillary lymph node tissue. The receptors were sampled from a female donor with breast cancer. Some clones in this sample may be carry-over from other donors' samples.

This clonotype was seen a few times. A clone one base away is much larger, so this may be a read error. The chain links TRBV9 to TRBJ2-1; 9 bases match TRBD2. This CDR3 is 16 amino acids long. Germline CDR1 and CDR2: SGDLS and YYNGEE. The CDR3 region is CASGVGLAGSYNEQFF. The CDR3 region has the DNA TGTGCCAGCGGCGTAGGGCTAGCGGGATCCTACAATGAGCAGTTCTTC.

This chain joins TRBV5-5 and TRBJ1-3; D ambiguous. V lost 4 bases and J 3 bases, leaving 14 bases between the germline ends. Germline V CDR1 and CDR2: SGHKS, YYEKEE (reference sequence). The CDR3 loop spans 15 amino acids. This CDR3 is CASSLLAGSGNTIYF. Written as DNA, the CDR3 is TGTGCCAGCAGCCTGCTAGCGGGAAGTGGAAACACCATATATTTT.

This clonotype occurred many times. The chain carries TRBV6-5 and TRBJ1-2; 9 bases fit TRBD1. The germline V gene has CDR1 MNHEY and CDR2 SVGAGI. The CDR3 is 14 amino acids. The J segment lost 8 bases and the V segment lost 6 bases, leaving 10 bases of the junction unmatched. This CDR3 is CASRSRDRAGGYTF. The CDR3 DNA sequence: TGTGCCAGCAGATCCCGGGACAGGGCAGGCGGCTACACCTTC.

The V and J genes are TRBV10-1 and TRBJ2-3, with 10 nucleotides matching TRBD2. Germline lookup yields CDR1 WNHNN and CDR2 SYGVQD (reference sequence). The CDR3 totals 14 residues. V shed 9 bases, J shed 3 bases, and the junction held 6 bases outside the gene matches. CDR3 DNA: TGCGCCAGACCCGGACTAGCGGCGACAGATACGCAGTATTTT. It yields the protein CARPGLAATDTQYF.

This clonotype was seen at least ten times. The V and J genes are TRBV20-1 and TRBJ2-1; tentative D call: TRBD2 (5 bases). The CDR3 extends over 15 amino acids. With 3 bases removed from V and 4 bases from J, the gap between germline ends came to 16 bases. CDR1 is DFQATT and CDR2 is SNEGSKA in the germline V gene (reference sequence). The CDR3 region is CSAREPGSGYNEQFF. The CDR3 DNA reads TGCAGTGCTAGGGAACCGGGATCAGGATACAATGAGCAGTTCTTC.

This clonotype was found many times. Here the CDR3 DNA reads TGTGCCAGCAGCTTGGGGGGACACTACAATGAGCAGTTCTTC. Translation: CASSLGGHYNEQFF. This chain links TRBV7-9 with TRBJ2-1; D tentatively reads TRBD1 or TRBD2 (6 bases each). This CDR3 region has 14 residues. Germline V lookup: CDR1 SEHNR, CDR2 FQNEAQ (reference sequence). Trimming left V 3 bases short and J 3 bases short, with 9 bases between.

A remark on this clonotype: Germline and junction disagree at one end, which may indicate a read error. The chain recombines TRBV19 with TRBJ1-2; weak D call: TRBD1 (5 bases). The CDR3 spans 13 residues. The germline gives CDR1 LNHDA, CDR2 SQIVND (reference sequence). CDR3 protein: CAGTSGQFYGYAF. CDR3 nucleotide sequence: TGTGCCGGTACTTCTGGACAATTCTATGGCTACGCCTTC. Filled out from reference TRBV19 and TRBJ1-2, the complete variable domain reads DGGITQSPKYLFRKEGQNVTLSCEQNLNHDAMYWYRQDPGQGLRLIYYSQIVNDFQKGDIAEGYSVSREKKESFPLTVTSAQKNPTAFYLCAGTSGQFYGYAFGSGTRLTVV.

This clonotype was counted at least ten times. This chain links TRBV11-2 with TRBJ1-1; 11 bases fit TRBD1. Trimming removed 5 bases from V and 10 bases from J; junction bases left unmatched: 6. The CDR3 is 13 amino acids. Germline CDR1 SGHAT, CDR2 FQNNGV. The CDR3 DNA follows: TGTGCCAGCAGCGCGGGACAGGGGGGGGGAGCTTTCTTT. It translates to CASSAGQGGGAFF. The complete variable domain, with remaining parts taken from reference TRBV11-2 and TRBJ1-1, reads EAGVAQSPRYKIIEKRQSVAFWCNPISGHATLYWYQQILGQGPKLLIQFQNNGVVDDSQLPKDRFSAERLKGVDSTLKIQPAKLEDSAVYLCASSAGQGGGAFFGQGTRLTVV.

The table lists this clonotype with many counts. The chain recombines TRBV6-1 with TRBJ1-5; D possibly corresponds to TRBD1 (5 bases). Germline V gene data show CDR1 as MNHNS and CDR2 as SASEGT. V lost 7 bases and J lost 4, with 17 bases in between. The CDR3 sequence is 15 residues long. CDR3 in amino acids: CASTLPPGGNQPQHF. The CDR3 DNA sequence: TGTGCCAGCACTTTACCCCCGGGGGGGAATCAGCCCCAGCATTTT.

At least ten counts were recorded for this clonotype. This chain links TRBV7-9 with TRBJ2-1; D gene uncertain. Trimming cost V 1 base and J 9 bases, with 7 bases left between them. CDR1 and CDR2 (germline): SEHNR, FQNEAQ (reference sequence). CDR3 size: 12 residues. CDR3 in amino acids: CASSLGATEQFF. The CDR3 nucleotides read TGTGCCAGCAGCTTAGGCGCAACTGAGCAGTTCTTC.

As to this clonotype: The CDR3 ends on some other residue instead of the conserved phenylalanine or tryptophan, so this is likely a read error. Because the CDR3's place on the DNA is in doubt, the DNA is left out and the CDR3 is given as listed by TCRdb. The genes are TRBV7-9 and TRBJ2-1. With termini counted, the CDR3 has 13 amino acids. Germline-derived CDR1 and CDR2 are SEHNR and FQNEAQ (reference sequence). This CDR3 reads CASTLAGLNEQSI.

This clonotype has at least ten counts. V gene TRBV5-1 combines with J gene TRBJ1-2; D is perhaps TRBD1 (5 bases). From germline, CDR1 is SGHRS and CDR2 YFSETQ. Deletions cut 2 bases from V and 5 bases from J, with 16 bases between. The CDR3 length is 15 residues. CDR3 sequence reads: CASSFLAREGYGYTF. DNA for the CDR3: TGCGCCAGCAGCTTCCTGGCCAGGGAGGGTTATGGCTACACCTTC.

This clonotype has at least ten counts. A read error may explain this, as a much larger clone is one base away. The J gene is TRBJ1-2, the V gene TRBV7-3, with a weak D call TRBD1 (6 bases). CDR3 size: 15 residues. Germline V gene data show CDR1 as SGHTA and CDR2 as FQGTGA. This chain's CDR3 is CASSLSPSTGDGYPF. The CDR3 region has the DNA TGTGCCAGCAGCTTATCGCCTTCGACAGGAGATGGCTACCCCTTC. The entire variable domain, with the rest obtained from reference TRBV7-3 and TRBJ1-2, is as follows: GAGVSQTPSNKVTEKGKYVELRCDPISGHTALYWYRQSLGQGPEFLIYFQGTGAADDSGLPNDRFFAVRPEGSVSTLKIQRTERGDSAVYLCASSLSPSTGDGYPFGSGTRLTVV.

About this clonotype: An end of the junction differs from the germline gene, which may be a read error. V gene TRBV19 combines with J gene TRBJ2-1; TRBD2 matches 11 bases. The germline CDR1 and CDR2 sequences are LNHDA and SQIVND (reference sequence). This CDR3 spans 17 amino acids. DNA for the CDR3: TGTGCCAGTAGTCCCTGGACTAGCGGGCCGGGTGGTGATCAGCAGTCCTTC. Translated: CASSPWTSGPGGDQQSF. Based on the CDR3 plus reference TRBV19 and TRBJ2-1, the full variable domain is DGGITQSPKYLFRKEGQNVTLSCEQNLNHDAMYWYRQDPGQGLRLIYYSQIVNDFQKGDIAEGYSVSREKKESFPLTVTSAQKNPTAFYLCASSPWTSGPGGDQQSFGPGTRLTVL.

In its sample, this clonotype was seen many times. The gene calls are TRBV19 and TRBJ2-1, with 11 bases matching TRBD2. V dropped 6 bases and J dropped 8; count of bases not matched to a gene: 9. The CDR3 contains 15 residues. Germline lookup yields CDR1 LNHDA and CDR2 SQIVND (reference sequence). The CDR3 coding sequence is TGTGCCAGTAGCCTGACTAGCGGGATAGGGGATGAGCAGTTCTTC. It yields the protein CASSLTSGIGDEQFF.

The CDR3 sequence is CASSDSGTMGEQYF. The DNA of the CDR3 is TGTGCCAGCAGCGATAGCGGGACGATGGGGGAGCAGTACTTC. This chain joins TRBV7-9 and TRBJ2-7; 8 bases align to TRBD2. CDR3 length: 14 amino acids. J gave up 7 bases and V 5 bases, and 10 bases lay outside the gene matches. Per the germline V gene, CDR1 is SEHNR and CDR2 is FQNEAQ (reference sequence).

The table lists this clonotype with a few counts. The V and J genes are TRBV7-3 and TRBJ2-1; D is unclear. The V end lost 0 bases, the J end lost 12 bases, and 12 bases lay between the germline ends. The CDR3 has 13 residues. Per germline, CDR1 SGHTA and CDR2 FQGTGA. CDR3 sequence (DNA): TGTGCCAGCAGCTTAACGTACGCATCGGGGCAGTTCTTC. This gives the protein CASSLTYASGQFF.

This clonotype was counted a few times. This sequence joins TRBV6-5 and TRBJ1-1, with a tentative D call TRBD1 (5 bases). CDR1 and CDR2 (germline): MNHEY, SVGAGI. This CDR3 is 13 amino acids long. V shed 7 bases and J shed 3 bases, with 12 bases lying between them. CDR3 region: CASTPDRYTEAFF. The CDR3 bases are TGTGCCAGCACCCCAGACAGATACACTGAAGCTTTCTTT.

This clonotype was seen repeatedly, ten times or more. CDR3: CASRETGAYEQYF. Written as DNA, the CDR3 is TGTGCCAGCAGAGAGACAGGGGCCTACGAGCAGTACTTC. The chain uses TRBV28 and TRBJ2-7; 8 nucleotides align to TRBD1. The CDR3 is 13 amino acids. Germline CDR1 MDHEN, CDR2 SYDVKM. J gave up 2 bases and V 6 bases, and 3 bases lay outside the gene matches. The entire variable domain, with the rest obtained from reference TRBV28 and TRBJ2-7, is as follows: DVKVTQSSRYLVKRTGEKVFLECVQDMDHENMFWYRQDPGLGLRLIYFSYDVKMKEKGDIPEGYSVSREKKERFSLILESASTNQTSMYLCASRETGAYEQYFGPGTRLTVT.

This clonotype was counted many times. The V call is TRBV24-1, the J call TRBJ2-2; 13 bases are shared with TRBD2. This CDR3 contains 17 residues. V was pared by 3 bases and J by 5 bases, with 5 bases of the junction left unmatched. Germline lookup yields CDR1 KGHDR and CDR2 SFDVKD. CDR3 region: CATSDLGTSGITGELFF. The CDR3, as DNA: TGTGCCACCAGTGATCTTGGGACTAGCGGGATTACCGGGGAGCTGTTTTTT.

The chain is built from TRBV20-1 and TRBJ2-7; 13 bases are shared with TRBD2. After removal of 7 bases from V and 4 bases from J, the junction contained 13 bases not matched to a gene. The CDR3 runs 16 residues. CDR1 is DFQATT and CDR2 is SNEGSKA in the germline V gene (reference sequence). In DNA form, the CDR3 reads TGCAGTGTAACATTCGGGACTAGCGGGATAAGGTACGAGCAGTACTTC. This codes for CSVTFGTSGIRYEQYF.

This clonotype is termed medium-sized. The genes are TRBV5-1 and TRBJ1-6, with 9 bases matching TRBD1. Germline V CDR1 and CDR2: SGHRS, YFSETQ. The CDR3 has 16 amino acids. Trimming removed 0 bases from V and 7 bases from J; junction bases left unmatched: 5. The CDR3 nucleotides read TGCGCCAGCAGCTTGGCCGGGACAGGGTTCAATTCACCCCTCCACTTT. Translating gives CASSLAGTGFNSPLHF.

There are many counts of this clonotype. CDR3 nucleotides: TGTGCCAGCCGACGACAGGGGAATCAGCCCCAGCATTTT. Amino acids: CASRRQGNQPQHF. The chain couples TRBV6-2 or TRBV6-3 to TRBJ1-5, with 8 bases lining up with TRBD1. V gave up 8 bases and J gave up 4 bases; unmatched junction bases: 4. CDR1 and CDR2 (germline): MNHEY, SVGEGT. This CDR3 is built from 13 residues.

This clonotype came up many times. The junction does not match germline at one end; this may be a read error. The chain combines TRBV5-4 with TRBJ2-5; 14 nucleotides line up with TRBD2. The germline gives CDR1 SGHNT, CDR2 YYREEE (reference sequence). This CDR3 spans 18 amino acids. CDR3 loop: CVSSRGGTSGRAQETQYF. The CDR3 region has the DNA TGTGTCAGCAGCCGGGGGGGGACTAGCGGGAGAGCCCAAGAGACCCAGTACTTC.

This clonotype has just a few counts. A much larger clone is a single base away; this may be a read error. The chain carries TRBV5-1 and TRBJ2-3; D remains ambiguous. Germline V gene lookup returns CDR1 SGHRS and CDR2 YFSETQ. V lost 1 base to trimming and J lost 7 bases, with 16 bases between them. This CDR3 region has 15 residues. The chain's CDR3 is CASSLLEISHNTQYF. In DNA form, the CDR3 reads TGCGCCAGCAGCTTGCTTGAGATTAGCCACAATACGCAGTATTTT.

The CDR3 nucleotides read TGTGCCAGCAGCTCGTCTGGACAGATGATCAACGAGCAGTACTTC. This encodes CASSSSGQMINEQYF. V usage is TRBV11-2 and J usage is TRBJ2-7, with TRBD1 as a possible D gene (6 bases). The CDR3 has 15 amino acids. CDR1 and CDR2 from the germline V gene are SGHAT and FQNNGV. V was trimmed by 4 bases and J by 5 bases, leaving 18 bases between them.